The next 9 T cell receptor beta chains were all read from a single sample in a study of blood T cell repertoires in COVID-19. The table came from immunoSEQ multiplex PCR; TCRdb's copy has only in-frame clones and leaves some out. The data hold just over 70,000 clones, with roughly 77% observed a single time. The specimen sequenced was peripheral blood. The receptors shown here come from a woman in her seventies with acute or convalescent COVID-19.

The chain recombines TRBV28 with TRBJ1-1, with no clear D. CDR3 length: 12 amino acids. Germline CDR1 MDHEN, CDR2 SYDVKM. V was cut by 1 base and J by 3 bases, with 3 bases left in between. The CDR3 bases are TGTGCCAGCAGTTTATTATACACTGAAGCTTTCTTT. This translates into CASSLLYTEAFF.

The V gene is TRBV5-4, the J gene TRBJ1-1; D call uncertain. The CDR3 is 12 amino acids. Per germline, CDR1 SGHNT and CDR2 YYREEE (reference sequence). V shed 0 bases and J shed 10 bases, with 10 bases lying between them. CDR3 residues: CASSLESGRAFF. CDR3 DNA: TGTGCCAGCAGCTTGGAGTCGGGTAGAGCTTTCTTT.

This sequence joins TRBV7-2 and TRBJ1-6; TRBD1 might be the D (6 bases). Trimming removed 2 bases at V and 7 bases at J, with 12 bases between. CDR3 length equals 15 residues. Per the germline V gene, CDR1 is SGHTA and CDR2 is FQGNSA. The CDR3 reads CASSLQTGFNSPLHF. CDR3 bases: TGTGCCAGCAGCTTACAAACAGGGTTCAATTCACCCCTCCACTTT.

This clone was recorded only once. V is TRBV6-5 and J is TRBJ2-4, with D possibly matching TRBD2 (6 bases). V lost 4 bases to trimming and J lost 7 bases, with 14 bases between them. In germline, CDR1 is MNHEY, CDR2 SVGAGI. CDR3 length: 14 residues. The CDR3 reads CASSFSGGRNIQYF. The DNA of the CDR3 is TGTGCCAGCAGTTTCTCCGGGGGACGGAACATTCAGTACTTC.

The chain carries TRBV27 and TRBJ1-6, with 8 bases lining up with TRBD1. J gave up 6 bases and V 6 bases, and 7 bases lay outside the gene matches. CDR1 is MNHEY, CDR2 SMNVEV, per germline (reference sequence). The CDR3 is made up of 15 amino acids. As DNA, the CDR3 is TGTGCCAGCAGGGGGGGGACAGGCCTTAATTCACCCCTCCACTTT. It encodes CASRGGTGLNSPLHF.

The rearrangement uses TRBV19 and TRBJ1-1; D is uncertain. This CDR3 contains 14 residues. V lost 7 bases, J lost 4 bases, and 16 bases lay in between. The germline V gene has CDR1 LNHDA and CDR2 SQIVND (reference sequence). The CDR3 region has the DNA TGTGCCAGTAAAGAGTCCTTAGTGAGCACTGAAGCTTTCTTT. It codes for CASKESLVSTEAFF.

The chain recombines TRBV6-5 with TRBJ2-1, with TRBD2 matching 10 bases. Germline CDR1 and CDR2: MNHEY and SVGAGI. With V trimmed by 6 bases and J by 9 bases, 11 bases remained unmatched. There are 15 residues in the CDR3. CDR3 protein: CASSPVLAGAFEQFF. The CDR3 DNA follows: TGTGCCAGCAGCCCCGTGCTAGCGGGGGCCTTTGAGCAGTTCTTC.

The CDR3 region is CASSLGGDQPQHF. As DNA, the CDR3 is TGTGCCAGCAGTTTGGGCGGGGATCAGCCCCAGCATTTT. The chain has TRBV12-3 or TRBV12-4 and TRBJ1-5, with D hard to call. This CDR3 region has 13 residues. Trimming stripped 3 bases from V and 5 bases from J, with 8 bases between.

The chain links TRBV3-1 (or the pseudogene TRBV3-2) to TRBJ1-2; D call uncertain. V lost 0 bases, J lost 7 bases, and 9 bases lay in between. The germline V gene encodes CDR1 LGHDT and CDR2 YNNKEL (reference sequence). This CDR3 is 13 amino acids long. The CDR3, as DNA: TGTGCCAGCAGCCAAGATTCCGGGATTGGCTACACCTTC. Its translation: CASSQDSGIGYTF.